Each of the 25 T cell receptor beta chains below was sequenced from the same sample in a study of cytomegalovirus exposure and HLA in healthy donors (dated by TCRdb to about 2017). Library prep was done by the immunoSEQ multiplex PCR assay. For the multiplex PCR, a mixture combining 60 forward primers for TCR Vbeta segments and 13 reverse primers for TCR Jbeta segments was used. The table comes from immuneACCESS by way of TCRdb, which keeps in-frame sequences with V and J called. Part of the clones is missing from these tables; in studies checked, under half for an unresolved V gene and the rest for unknown reasons. This sample lists under 150,000 clones; about 79% were detected once. Around 3.9% of the sample comes from the top ten. The sequenced sample consisted of PBMCs. Receptor source: a man in his forties in good health and CMV-seropositive.

The chain joins TRBV19 to TRBJ2-7, with D possibly being TRBD1 (6 bases). The CDR3 has 16 residues. Germline V lookup: CDR1 LNHDA, CDR2 SQIVND (reference sequence). V lost 5 bases to trimming and J lost 3 bases, with 20 bases between them. CDR3 region: CASSYGTGLPLYEQYF. The CDR3 coding sequence is TGTGCCAGTAGTTACGGTACAGGGCTCCCGCTCTACGAGCAGTACTTC.

This clone appeared once. In nucleotides, the CDR3 is TGTGCCAGCAGCCCCCTAGGGCTAGCGGGAGGTTCAGATACGCAGTATTTT. As protein: CASSPLGLAGGSDTQYF. The V gene is TRBV7-3, the J gene TRBJ2-3; 11 bases align to TRBD2. V gave up 5 bases and J gave up 4 bases; unmatched junction bases: 11. Germline V lookup: CDR1 SGHTA, CDR2 FQGTGA. This CDR3 has 17 residues.

The genes are TRBV28 and TRBJ1-6; tentative D call: TRBD1 (5 bases). There are 15 residues in the CDR3. V was trimmed by 8 bases and J by 1 base, leaving 12 bases between them. Germline V gives CDR1 MDHEN, CDR2 SYDVKM. The CDR3 DNA is TGTGCCAGCCGTCGGGGGGGATCCTATAATTCACCCCTCCACTTT. Amino acids: CASRRGGSYNSPLHF.

The chain carries TRBV9 and TRBJ2-1; D remains ambiguous. Trimming shortened V by 2 bases and J by 4 bases, and 13 bases separated the two germline ends. The CDR3 sequence is 15 residues long. Germline V lookup: CDR1 SGDLS, CDR2 YYNGEE. The CDR3 loop reads CASSVRETRYNEQFF. The CDR3 DNA reads as TGTGCCAGCAGCGTCCGCGAGACGAGGTACAATGAGCAGTTCTTC.

At least ten counts were recorded for this clone. V usage is TRBV11-2 and J usage is TRBJ2-3, with TRBD2 identical over 9 bases. Germline values: CDR1 SGHAT, CDR2 FQNNGV. This CDR3 comprises 15 residues. The junction had 7 bases not matched to a gene; V was cut back by 6 bases and J by 3 bases. The CDR3 nucleotides are TGTGCCAGCAGGCCTGCGGGGGGGGTAACAGATACGCAGTATTTT. Its protein is CASRPAGGVTDTQYF.

The chain carries TRBV5-4 and TRBJ2-1, with 7 bases identical to TRBD2. V dropped 4 bases and J dropped 3; count of bases not matched to a gene: 7. The CDR3 contains 15 residues. Germline CDR1 reads SGHNT; CDR2 reads YYREEE (reference sequence). The CDR3 loop reads CASSRGDNHYNEQFF. The CDR3 DNA is TGTGCCAGCAGCCGGGGGGATAATCACTACAATGAGCAGTTCTTC.

The chain recombines TRBV6-1 with TRBJ1-3; no definite D call. The CDR3 contains 16 residues. Per the germline V gene, CDR1 is MNHNS and CDR2 is SASEGT. Trimming removed 1 base from V and 0 bases from J, with 10 bases in between. CDR3 bases: TGTGCCAGCAGTGAAGGTTTGGGGAGCTCTGGAAACACCATATATTTT. Amino acids: CASSEGLGSSGNTIYF.

V usage is TRBV18 and J usage is TRBJ1-1; D remains ambiguous. V was clipped by 3 bases and J by 1 base, with 3 bases between them. The germline gives CDR1 KGHSH, CDR2 LQKENI. CDR3 length: 12 residues. The DNA for the CDR3 is TGTGCCAGCTCACCTCGGAACACTGAAGCTTTCTTT. Residues: CASSPRNTEAFF.

This rearrangement joins TRBV25-1 to TRBJ2-3; 12 nucleotides agree with TRBD1. V lost 6 bases and J lost 4; bases outside the gene matches: 2. The CDR3 is 14 residues long. Germline assignment: CDR1 MGHDK and CDR2 SYGVNS. In DNA form, the CDR3 reads TGTGCCAGCAGAGGGACAGGGGGCCCAGATACGCAGTATTTT. It specifies CASRGTGGPDTQYF. Supplemented by reference TRBV25-1 and TRBJ2-3, the full variable domain reads EADIYQTPRYLVIGTGKKITLECSQTMGHDKMYWYQQDPGMELHLIHYSYGVNSTEKGDLSSESTVSRIRTEHFPLTLESARPSHTSQYLCASRGTGGPDTQYFGPGTRLTVL.

The J gene is TRBJ1-4, the V gene TRBV7-9; D perhaps matches TRBD1 (5 bases). This CDR3 is built from 13 residues. V lost 5 bases and J 10 bases, leaving 14 bases between the germline ends. CDR1 is SEHNR and CDR2 is FQNEAQ in the germline V gene (reference sequence). The CDR3 nucleotides read TGTGCCAGCAGCGAGGGGACTTCCGTAAAACTGTTTTTT. Translated: CASSEGTSVKLFF.

The rearrangement uses TRBV18 and TRBJ2-2, with 11 bases matching TRBD1. Trimming took 6 bases from V and 6 from J; bases not matched to a gene: 18. Germline values: CDR1 KGHSH, CDR2 LQKENI. This CDR3 has 19 amino acids. CDR3 protein: CASSFYTVTGTGGSGELFF. Written as DNA, the CDR3 is TGTGCCAGCTCGTTCTATACTGTGACCGGGACAGGGGGATCCGGGGAGCTGTTTTTT.

The chain combines TRBV29-1 with TRBJ2-2; a possible D gene is TRBD1 (5 bases). V was cut by 4 bases and J by 4 bases, with 13 bases left in between. The CDR3 extends over 14 amino acids. Germline-derived CDR1 and CDR2 are SQVTM and ANQGSEA. For the CDR3, the DNA is TGCAGCGTTGGAACCCGACAGTCCACCGGGGAGCTGTTTTTT. It is translated as CSVGTRQSTGELFF.

The rearrangement joins TRBV18 to TRBJ2-7, with a tentative D call TRBD2 (6 bases). The CDR3 runs 15 residues. The V end lost 1 base, the J end lost 1 base, and 11 bases lay between the germline ends. Germline values: CDR1 KGHSH, CDR2 LQKENI. The CDR3 DNA reads TGTGCCAGCTCACCACTCCCCGGGGGATCCTACGAGCAGTACTTC. Translating it yields CASSPLPGGSYEQYF.

The chain couples TRBV18 to TRBJ2-7; D perhaps matches TRBD2 (5 bases). V dropped 6 bases and J dropped 5 bases, with 8 bases sitting between them. This CDR3 comprises 11 residues. CDR1 KGHSH and CDR2 LQKENI come from the germline V gene. The CDR3 coding sequence is TGTGCCAGCTCTCGGGGAGACGAGCAGTACTTC. Translated: CASSRGDEQYF.

The rearrangement links TRBV29-1 to TRBJ1-1, with D uncertain. Trimming removed 4 bases at V and 4 bases at J, with 13 bases between. Germline V gene data show CDR1 as SQVTM and CDR2 as ANQGSEA. The CDR3 has 13 amino acids. CDR3 DNA: TGCAGCGTTGGCGGCGGGCGGGGCACTGAAGCTTTCTTT. Translating it yields CSVGGGRGTEAFF.

This chain links TRBV18 with TRBJ2-7; 9 bases line up with TRBD2. The CDR3 is 16 residues long. Per germline, CDR1 KGHSH and CDR2 LQKENI. After removal of 1 base from V and 5 bases from J, the junction contained 9 bases not matched to a gene. The CDR3 loop is CASSPLVLAGFHEQYF. The CDR3 region has the DNA TGTGCCAGCTCACCACTAGTTCTAGCGGGGTTCCACGAGCAGTACTTC.

The chain joins TRBV5-1 to TRBJ2-2; TRBD2 agrees at 7 bases. Germline CDR1 SGHRS, CDR2 YFSETQ. Trimming cost V 4 bases and J 4 bases; bases outside gene matches: 13. The CDR3 consists of 17 residues. This CDR3 is CASSSSLAAPGTGELFF. CDR3 nucleotide sequence: TGCGCCAGCAGCAGCAGTCTAGCGGCTCCAGGCACCGGGGAGCTGTTTTTT. Full variable domain (missing parts from reference TRBV5-1 and TRBJ2-2): KAGVTQTPRYLIKTRGQQVTLSCSPISGHRSVSWYQQTPGQGLQFLFEYFSETQRNKGNFPGRFSGRQFSNSRSEMNVSTLELGDSALYLCASSSSLAAPGTGELFFGEGSRLTVL.

V and J are TRBV29-1 and TRBJ2-4, with no clear D. The CDR3 covers 15 residues. Germline V gene lookup returns CDR1 SQVTM and CDR2 ANQGSEA. V gave up 0 bases and J gave up 4 bases, with 13 bases separating them. CDR3 DNA: TGCAGCGTTGAAGATAATAGAAATTCTAAAAACATTCAGTACTTC. Translating it yields CSVEDNRNSKNIQYF.

This sequence joins TRBV2 and TRBJ2-7; 7 nucleotides align to TRBD2. V gave up 8 bases and J gave up 11 bases; unmatched junction bases: 9. Per the germline V gene, CDR1 is SNHLY and CDR2 is FYNNEI. This CDR3 is built from 11 residues. CDR3 loop: CASGDYRQKYF. The CDR3 nucleotides read TGTGCCAGCGGGGACTACCGCCAAAAGTACTTC.

The V and J genes are TRBV7-2 and TRBJ1-1; D may be TRBD1 (5 bases). This CDR3 has 16 amino acids. Germline V lookup: CDR1 SGHTA, CDR2 FQGNSA. With 3 bases removed from V and 0 bases from J, the gap between germline ends came to 14 bases. For the CDR3, the DNA is TGTGCCAGCAGCTTCAGGGTGAGCCCCATGAACACTGAAGCTTTCTTT. Translated: CASSFRVSPMNTEAFF.

The V and J genes are TRBV7-2 and TRBJ2-7; D may be TRBD2 (5 bases). Trimming removed 7 bases at V and 3 bases at J, with 16 bases between. Germline CDR1 SGHTA, CDR2 FQGNSA. The CDR3 runs to 14 residues. As DNA, the CDR3 is TGTGCCAGCATCCCCGAGGGTTCTTACTACGAGCAGTACTTC. Its protein product is CASIPEGSYYEQYF.

The chain couples TRBV29-1 to TRBJ2-7; no clear D gene. This CDR3 is 12 amino acids long. Germline V gives CDR1 SQVTM, CDR2 ANQGSEA. The ends were cut back, 7 bases at V and 4 bases at J, with 14 bases in the middle. CDR3 amino acids: CSACEATYEQYF. In DNA, the CDR3 is TGCAGCGCCTGTGAAGCCACTTACGAGCAGTACTTC.

This clone was detected only a few times. CDR3 nucleotides: TGTGCCTGGAGTCCAAGGACAGGGAGGAACACTGAAGCTTTCTTT. It encodes CAWSPRTGRNTEAFF. The chain recombines TRBV30 with TRBJ1-1, with 8 bases lining up with TRBD1. In germline, CDR1 is GTSNPN, CDR2 SVGIG (reference sequence). The CDR3 has 15 residues. Trimming cost V 2 bases and J 1 base; bases outside gene matches: 6.

In its sample, this clone was seen a few times. This CDR3 is CASMTSGTEAFF. DNA for the CDR3: TGTGCCAGCATGACCTCGGGCACTGAAGCTTTCTTT. The chain has TRBV2 and TRBJ1-1; D uncertain. The germline V gene encodes CDR1 SNHLY and CDR2 FYNNEI. The V end lost 7 bases, the J end lost 4 bases, and 10 bases lay between the germline ends. The CDR3 contains 12 residues.

This chain links TRBV19 with TRBJ2-3; 7 nucleotides line up with TRBD2. After removal of 7 bases from V and 5 bases from J, the junction contained 3 bases not matched to a gene. Germline assignment: CDR1 LNHDA and CDR2 SQIVND (reference sequence). The CDR3 extends over 12 amino acids. The CDR3 sequence: CASMGGGDTQYF. In DNA form, the CDR3 reads TGTGCCAGTATGGGGGGGGGAGATACGCAGTATTTT.